One sample yielded the 18 T cell receptor beta chains listed below, sequenced in a study of T cells after yellow fever vaccination. One entry per CDR3 protein results from TCRdb running MiXCR on the 5' RACE reads. This sample has about 300,000 distinct CDR3 sequences, with around 10% found just once. Sequenced here: CD4+ T cells sorted from PBMCs, sampled 5 days after the yellow fever booster vaccination. These receptors came from a man in his late teens or twenties who received the YFV17D yellow fever vaccine.

This clonotype was counted between two and nine times. This sequence joins TRBV19 and TRBJ2-2; D is unresolved. V lost 9 bases and J 5 bases, leaving 16 bases between the germline ends. CDR1 and CDR2 (germline): LNHDA, SQIVND (reference sequence). This CDR3 spans 14 amino acids. CDR3 DNA sequence: TGTGCCAGCCGGAATAACGTCGAGACCGGGGAGCTGTTTTTT. Amino acid sequence: CASRNNVETGELFF.

This clonotype was found a few times. The genes are TRBV5-1 and TRBJ2-1; 9 bases match TRBD2. CDR1 and CDR2 (germline): SGHRS, YFSETQ. The CDR3 sequence is 16 residues long. With 0 bases clipped from V and 3 bases from J, the junction kept 4 bases outside the gene matches. Written as DNA, the CDR3 is TGCGCCAGCAGCTTGGCCAGCGGGGGGTACTACAATGAGCAGTTCTTC. Protein product: CASSLASGGYYNEQFF.

This clonotype was seen a few times. The rearrangement links TRBV6-4 to TRBJ1-1; the match to TRBD1 covers 9 bases. The CDR3 has 14 residues. After removal of 2 bases from V and 4 bases from J, the junction contained 2 bases not matched to a gene. Germline values: CDR1 MRHNA, CDR2 SNTAGT. The CDR3 reads CASSDTDRGTEAFF. The CDR3 DNA is TGTGCCAGCAGTGACACGGACAGGGGCACTGAAGCTTTCTTT.

This clonotype appeared many times. The chain links TRBV5-1 to TRBJ2-3; 8 positions match TRBD2. Germline V CDR1 and CDR2: SGHRS, YFSETQ. This CDR3 has 14 amino acids. V trimming: 3 bases; J trimming: 2 bases; junction bases outside the gene matches: 2. In nucleotides, the CDR3 is TGCGCCAGCAGCTCCGGGGGGGCCACAGATACGCAGTATTTT. As protein: CASSSGGATDTQYF.

CDR3 sequence: CASCIQRGNEQFF. The CDR3 DNA reads TGTGCCAGCTGCATACAGCGGGGCAATGAGCAGTTCTTC. The J gene is TRBJ2-1, the V gene TRBV28; TRBD2 aligns across 7 bases. With 8 bases clipped from V and 6 bases from J, the junction kept 7 bases outside the gene matches. This CDR3 spans 13 amino acids. Germline assignment: CDR1 MDHEN and CDR2 SYDVKM.

This clonotype has a count of ten or more. The V call is TRBV12-3 or TRBV12-4, the J call TRBJ1-4, with D perhaps matching TRBD1 (5 bases). V was clipped by 6 bases and J by 0 bases, with 14 bases between them. The CDR3 length is 16 residues. The CDR3 loop is CASSPETVATNEKLFF. The DNA of the CDR3 is TGTGCCAGCAGCCCTGAGACAGTTGCAACTAATGAAAAACTGTTTTTT.

This clonotype was counted a few times. CDR3 amino acids: CASSPVANYGYTF. The CDR3 DNA is TGCGCCAGCAGCCCCGTAGCTAACTATGGCTACACCTTC. The chain joins TRBV4-1 to TRBJ1-2; D is unclear. The V gene's germline CDR1 is MGHRA and CDR2 YSYEKL. This CDR3 is 13 amino acids long. The V end lost 4 bases, the J end lost 0 bases, and 6 bases lay between the germline ends.

In this sample, this clonotype turned up many times. The chain carries TRBV29-1 and TRBJ1-2; D is unclear. This CDR3 region has 11 residues. V was pared by 7 bases and J by 11 bases, with 17 bases between. Germline loops: CDR1 SQVTM, CDR2 ANQGSEA. The CDR3 coding sequence is TGCAGCGCCGCGGAGGGTTTGGGGTACACCTTC. It translates to CSAAEGLGYTF.

The chain has TRBV20-1 and TRBJ2-7; 11 nucleotides agree with TRBD2. The CDR3 spans 16 residues. CDR1 DFQATT and CDR2 SNEGSKA come from the germline V gene (reference sequence). With V trimmed by 6 bases and J by 0 bases, 10 bases remained unmatched. The CDR3, as DNA: TGCAGTGCGCCTCGGAATAGCGGGGGGGACTCCTACGAGCAGTACTTC. This gives the protein CSAPRNSGGDSYEQYF.

CDR3 in amino acids: CASSGQGGHQPQHF. DNA for the CDR3: TGTGCCAGCAGCGGACAGGGCGGTCATCAGCCCCAGCATTTT. V gene TRBV28 combines with J gene TRBJ1-5; 8 nucleotides align to TRBD1. This CDR3 has 14 amino acids. Losses at the gene ends were 6 bases for V and 5 bases for J; bases not matched to a gene: 6. The V gene's germline CDR1 is MDHEN and CDR2 SYDVKM. The full variable domain, its missing parts supplied by reference TRBV28 and TRBJ1-5, is DVKVTQSSRYLVKRTGEKVFLECVQDMDHENMFWYRQDPGLGLRLIYFSYDVKMKEKGDIPEGYSVSREKKERFSLILESASTNQTSMYLCASSGQGGHQPQHFGDGTRLSIL.

Points on this clonotype: A read error may account for a junction end that differs from germline. The V and J genes are TRBV6-1 and TRBJ1-1; D might be TRBD1 (5 bases). Germline CDR1 reads MNHNS; CDR2 reads SASEGT. The length of the CDR3 is 13 residues. The CDR3 bases are TGTGCCATCAGTGAAAGTCCAGGGATTATAGCTTTCTTT. Translating gives CAISESPGIIAFF.

This clonotype was detected a few times. This rearrangement joins TRBV20-1 to TRBJ1-5, with D possibly matching TRBD1 (5 bases). Trimming removed 5 bases from V and 5 bases from J, with 13 bases in between. This CDR3 spans 13 amino acids. CDR1 is DFQATT and CDR2 is SNEGSKA in the germline V gene (reference sequence). Here the CDR3 DNA reads TGCAGTGCTTGGGACCTCTTGGATCAGCCCCAGCATTTT. Its protein product is CSAWDLLDQPQHF.

The rearrangement links TRBV5-6 to TRBJ2-3, with unresolved D. The CDR3 has 10 amino acids. Germline V gene sequence: CDR1 SGHDT, CDR2 YYEEEE. Trimming removed 4 bases from V and 7 bases from J, with 4 bases in between. The CDR3 spells CASSGYTQYF. CDR3 DNA sequence: TGTGCCAGCAGCGGGTATACGCAGTATTTT.

This clonotype was observed a few times. The chain recombines TRBV20-1 with TRBJ1-6; the D gene is possibly TRBD1 (6 bases). V shed 5 bases and J shed 4 bases, with 12 bases lying between them. The germline V gene encodes CDR1 DFQATT and CDR2 SNEGSKA (reference sequence). The CDR3 totals 14 residues. The CDR3 sequence is CSAPQGAYNSPLHF. In DNA form, the CDR3 reads TGCAGTGCTCCACAGGGCGCTTATAATTCACCCCTCCACTTT.

This sequence joins TRBV24-1 and TRBJ2-3, with D maybe TRBD1 (6 bases). The germline CDR1 and CDR2 sequences are KGHDR and SFDVKD. V lost 3 bases and J lost 3, with 12 bases in between. There are 15 residues in the CDR3. CDR3 sequence: CATSDDRSGTDTQYF. The CDR3 region has the DNA TGTGCCACCAGTGATGACAGGTCAGGAACAGATACGCAGTATTTT.

This chain links TRBV4-3 with TRBJ2-7, with D uncertain. V lost 1 base and J lost 12, with 13 bases in between. This CDR3 region has 12 residues. The V gene's germline CDR1 is LGHNA and CDR2 YSLEER. The CDR3 bases are TGCGCCAGCAGCCAAGGAAGAGACATTTGGTACGTC. Protein product: CASSQGRDIWYV.

Many counts were recorded for this clonotype. The chain employs TRBV7-9 and TRBJ2-5, with TRBD2 identical over 8 bases. Germline CDR1 reads SEHNR; CDR2 reads FQNEAQ (reference sequence). V shed 8 bases, J shed 5 bases, and the junction held 7 bases outside the gene matches. This CDR3 is built from 13 residues. The CDR3 region is CASRGGARETQYF. The CDR3 DNA follows: TGTGCCAGCCGGGGGGGGGCTCGGGAGACCCAGTACTTC.

This clonotype was detected a few times. V and J are TRBV5-1 and TRBJ1-6; D possibly corresponds to TRBD1 (5 bases). The germline V and J ends were trimmed by 5 bases and 6 bases, with 18 bases remaining between them. The CDR3 sequence is 16 residues long. CDR1 and CDR2 (germline): SGHRS, YFSETQ. The CDR3 sequence: CASSFRSGQGNSPLHF. The CDR3 DNA reads as TGCGCCAGCAGTTTCCGGAGTGGGCAGGGTAATTCACCCCTCCACTTT.